These 5 T cell receptor beta chains were sequenced from one sample in a study of CD8 T cells in ankylosing spondylitis. TCRdb fed the 5' RACE reads into MiXCR, producing one record per CDR3 protein. In the table there are about 170,000 distinct CDR3 sequences, 15% to 20% of which are singletons. Sequencing was performed on blood, either unsorted or a sorted T cell fraction (not recorded which). Receptors originate from a male donor with ankylosing spondylitis or in good health (not recorded which).

This clonotype was counted only a few times. One end of the junction does not line up with germline, which may come from a read error. The rearrangement joins TRBV12-3 or TRBV12-4 to TRBJ2-1; tentatively, D is TRBD2 (7 bases). This CDR3 comprises 13 residues. Here the CDR3 reads CASSLGGGGGTLF. The CDR3 region has the DNA TGTGCCAGCAGTTTAGGGGGGGGCGGCGGGACTCTTTTC.

This clonotype occurred a few times. J is TRBJ1-1 and V is TRBV5-1; the D is unclear. The CDR3 covers 12 residues. The germline V and J ends were trimmed by 5 bases and 1 base, with 6 bases remaining between them. CDR1 and CDR2 from the germline V gene are SGHRS and YFSETQ. The CDR3 sequence is CASRRQNTEAFF. The CDR3 DNA sequence: TGCGCCAGCAGACGGCAGAACACTGAAGCTTTCTTT.

This clonotype was observed many times. The chain joins TRBV5-4 to TRBJ2-2, with 11 bases fitting TRBD2. CDR3 length: 16 residues. V was clipped by 0 bases and J by 3 bases; unmatched bases: 1. CDR1 and CDR2 (germline): SGHNT, YYREEE (reference sequence). The chain's CDR3 is CASSLGLAGYTGELFF. CDR3 DNA: TGTGCCAGCAGCTTGGGACTAGCGGGATACACCGGGGAGCTGTTTTTT.

The gene calls are TRBV20-1 and TRBJ2-1; D call uncertain. Between the trimmed V and J ends, which lost 3 bases and 0 bases, there was a span of 9 bases. This CDR3 is built from 14 residues. Germline CDR1 and CDR2: DFQATT and SNEGSKA (reference sequence). CDR3 amino acids: CSASFRSSYNEQFF. CDR3 sequence (DNA): TGCAGTGCTAGTTTCCGAAGCTCCTACAATGAGCAGTTCTTC.

This clonotype was seen a few times. This chain links TRBV28 with TRBJ2-7, with D unresolved. Germline CDR1 is MDHEN and CDR2 is SYDVKM. This CDR3 has 11 amino acids. V lost 7 bases to trimming and J lost 3 bases, with 7 bases between them. The CDR3 sequence: CASTLHYEQYF. The CDR3 nucleotides read TGTGCCAGCACCCTTCACTACGAGCAGTACTTC.